Below, 15 T cell receptor beta chains from the same sample are listed, as sequenced in a study of cytomegalovirus exposure and HLA in healthy donors. Assay used: immunoSEQ multiplex PCR; TCRdb lists only in-frame clones, some missing. This table holds around 150,000 clones, roughly nine tenths found once. The sequenced sample consisted of PBMCs. The receptors originated from a young man in good health and CMV-seronegative.

The chain is built from TRBV5-1 and TRBJ2-1; possible D gene TRBD1, 7 bases. The CDR3 has 15 residues. CDR1 and CDR2 from the germline V gene are SGHRS and YFSETQ. Trimming removed 4 bases at V and 8 bases at J, with 19 bases between. The CDR3 bases are TGCGCCAGCAGCCGCGGGACAGTGCTGGCCTATGAGCAGTTCTTC. It is translated as CASSRGTVLAYEQFF. Looking up the rest from reference TRBV5-1 and TRBJ2-1 gives the full variable domain: KAGVTQTPRYLIKTRGQQVTLSCSPISGHRSVSWYQQTPGQGLQFLFEYFSETQRNKGNFPGRFSGRQFSNSRSEMNVSTLELGDSALYLCASSRGTVLAYEQFFGPGTRLTVL.

This clone was observed once. This chain connects TRBV19 to TRBJ1-2; TRBD1 aligns across 8 bases. This CDR3 contains 13 residues. The V segment lost 6 bases and the J segment 6 bases; nucleotides outside the gene matches: 6. Germline V CDR1 and CDR2: LNHDA, SQIVND (reference sequence). For the CDR3, the DNA is TGTGCCAGTAGGACGGACAGGGTGGATGGCTACACCTTC. It translates to CASRTDRVDGYTF.

This clone was found once. Additional DNA sequences in this sample encode the identical CDR3. The rearrangement uses TRBV9 and TRBJ2-7; D remains ambiguous. V lost 0 bases and J 0 bases, leaving 10 bases between the germline ends. Germline assignment: CDR1 SGDLS and CDR2 YYNGEE. This CDR3 spans 15 amino acids. CDR3 in amino acids: CASSVGGSSSYEQYF. CDR3 sequence (DNA): TGTGCCAGCAGCGTAGGAGGCAGTAGCTCCTACGAGCAGTACTTC.

The rearrangement uses TRBV6-5 and TRBJ1-5, with D tentatively TRBD1 (6 bases). V lost 10 bases to trimming and J lost 3 bases, with 16 bases between them. The CDR3 is 14 residues long. CDR1 MNHEY and CDR2 SVGAGI come from the germline V gene. The CDR3 nucleotides are TGTGCCACCAGAGGAGCAGGGGACAATCAGCCCCAGCATTTT. Translated: CATRGAGDNQPQHF.

J is TRBJ2-7 and V is TRBV7-2, with TRBD1 as a possible D gene (5 bases). V lost 1 base and J 3 bases, leaving 7 bases between the germline ends. Germline lookup yields CDR1 SGHTA and CDR2 FQGNSA. This CDR3 region has 13 residues. The CDR3 spells CASSLGGFYEQYV. The CDR3 DNA sequence: TGTGCCAGCAGCTTAGGGGGCTTCTACGAGCAGTACGTC.

The chain has TRBV19 and TRBJ2-7; possible D gene TRBD1, 5 bases. The CDR3 is 13 residues long. V was clipped by 1 base and J by 6 bases, with 10 bases between them. Looked up from germline, CDR1 is LNHDA and CDR2 is SQIVND (reference sequence). CDR3 in DNA: TGTGCCAGTAGTATAGGCAGGGAAGGCGAGCAGTACTTC. Encoded protein: CASSIGREGEQYF.

V and J are TRBV5-1 and TRBJ1-3; D call uncertain. The germline V and J ends were trimmed by 0 bases and 2 bases, with 9 bases remaining between them. The CDR3 has 15 residues. In germline, CDR1 is SGHRS, CDR2 YFSETQ. Here the CDR3 reads CASSLEGSAGNTIYF. The CDR3 region has the DNA TGCGCCAGCAGCTTGGAGGGTAGCGCTGGAAACACCATATATTTT.

The chain links TRBV12-5 to TRBJ1-4; unclear D gene. The CDR3 is made up of 16 amino acids. The germline V gene encodes CDR1 LGHNT and CDR2 FRNRAP. Trimming took off 3 bases at V and 4 bases at J, with 15 bases between the two ends. In nucleotides, the CDR3 is TGTGCTAGTGGTTTTCAGCTAGGCCACTTTAATGAAAAACTGTTTTTT. This sequence encodes CASGFQLGHFNEKLFF.

The chain is built from TRBV11-2 and TRBJ2-5; TRBD2 matches at 14 bases. The CDR3 extends over 17 amino acids. Trimming took 4 bases from V and 0 from J; bases not matched to a gene: 4. From germline, CDR1 is SGHAT and CDR2 FQNNGV. The CDR3 here is CASSSGTSGGNQETQYF. In nucleotides, the CDR3 is TGTGCCAGCAGCTCCGGGACTAGCGGGGGAAACCAAGAGACCCAGTACTTC.

This rearrangement joins TRBV11-2 to TRBJ1-1, with TRBD1 matching 7 bases. The CDR3 is 12 residues long. CDR1 SGHAT and CDR2 FQNNGV come from the germline V gene. V was pared by 3 bases and J by 6 bases, with 1 base of the junction left unmatched. Written as DNA, the CDR3 is TGTGCCAGCAGCTTCGACAGGGCTGAAGCTTTCTTT. Translating it yields CASSFDRAEAFF.

V gene TRBV5-1 combines with J gene TRBJ2-2; no clear D gene. V was pared by 0 bases and J by 3 bases, with 9 bases between. Germline values: CDR1 SGHRS, CDR2 YFSETQ. This CDR3 has 15 residues. The CDR3 bases are TGCGCCAGCAGCTTGGGAAGTTACTACACCGGGGAGCTGTTTTTT. It codes for CASSLGSYYTGELFF.

The chain employs TRBV7-3 and TRBJ1-1; tentative D call: TRBD1 (6 bases). The CDR3 length is 11 residues. V lost 1 base, J lost 12 bases, and 9 bases lay in between. CDR1 SGHTA and CDR2 FQGTGA come from the germline V gene. This CDR3 reads CASSLIRGTFF. The DNA for the CDR3 is TGTGCCAGCAGCTTAATCAGGGGTACTTTCTTT.

The chain links TRBV2 to TRBJ2-2; the D gene is possibly TRBD1 (5 bases). Trimming removed 3 bases at V and 1 base at J, with 18 bases between. This CDR3 contains 18 residues. Germline V gene lookup returns CDR1 SNHLY and CDR2 FYNNEI. CDR3 loop: CASSEDGAGLGNTGELFF. The CDR3 bases are TGTGCCAGCAGTGAGGATGGGGCAGGGTTAGGGAACACCGGGGAGCTGTTTTTT.

V gene TRBV2 combines with J gene TRBJ1-2, with 7 nucleotides matching TRBD1. This CDR3 comprises 15 residues. The germline V gene has CDR1 SNHLY and CDR2 FYNNEI. The V gene end was trimmed by 1 base and the J gene end by 4 bases; junction bases not matched to a gene: 6. CDR3 in amino acids: CASSEGGDRFYGYTF. Here the CDR3 DNA reads TGTGCCAGCAGTGAAGGCGGGGACAGATTCTATGGCTACACCTTC.

The CDR3 is CASSAGQYYEQYV. The CDR3 nucleotides are TGTGCCAGCAGCGCGGGACAGTACTACGAGCAGTACGTC. The chain combines TRBV7-9 with TRBJ2-7, with D tentatively TRBD1 (7 bases). V lost 5 bases to trimming and J lost 3 bases, with 11 bases between them. Germline V lookup: CDR1 SEHNR, CDR2 FQNEAQ (reference sequence). The CDR3 runs 13 residues.